This record covers a single T cell receptor (beta chain). This sample was included in a study of cytomegalovirus exposure and HLA in healthy donors. CDR1 and CDR2 from the germline V gene are MGHRA and YSYEKL. V was trimmed by 7 bases and J by 1 base, leaving 16 bases between them. This CDR3 spans 15 amino acids. Repertoires were generated with immunoSEQ multiplex PCR, while TCRdb's copy carries only in-frame clones and drops some. The sample includes around 150,000 clones, 65% to 90% of them seen just once. Source material: PBMCs. The sequence was obtained from a young woman in good health and CMV-seronegative. The V call is TRBV4-1, the J call TRBJ1-1, with a tentative D call TRBD1 (6 bases). This chain's CDR3 is CASTDSRLSNTEAFF. CDR3 DNA: TGCGCCAGCACGGACAGTCGGTTATCGAACACTGAAGCTTTCTTT.